Listed below are T cell receptor beta chains from one sample, sequenced in a study of T cells after yellow fever vaccination. TCRdb processed the 5' RACE reads anew with MiXCR; each CDR3 protein has one entry. This table has a few hundred thousand distinct CDR3 sequences, about a sixth appearing once. The specimen was PBMCs, collected roughly 5 days after the first yellow fever vaccination. All receptors come from a man in his late teens or twenties who received the YFV17D yellow fever vaccine. The CDR3 runs from the conserved cysteine through the conserved F or W. D genes are given only for firm matches. Clone size is not always given. Where it is, it says once, few, many or a class for expanded clones.

d_gene	v_gene	abundance	j_gene	CDR3nt	CDR3aa
TRBD1	TRBV18	few	TRBJ1-6	TGTGCCAGCTCACCAATCAGGGACAGCTATAATTCACCCCTCCACTTT	CASSPIRDSYNSPLHF
-	TRBV12-5	once	TRBJ2-1	TGTGCTAGTGGTTTCCGGAACTCCTACAATGAGCAGTTCTTC	CASGFRNSYNEQFF
-	TRBV4-1	few	TRBJ2-2	TGCGCCAGCAGCCAAGGGACGGGGACGAACACCGGGGAGCTGTTTTTT	CASSQGTGTNTGELFF
-	TRBV20-1	many	TRBJ2-5	TGCAGTGTGGGCCGGGAGACCCAGTACTTC	CSVGRETQYF
TRBD2	TRBV5-1	-	TRBJ2-3	TGCGCCAGCAGCTCTAAAGCGGGGATCGCAGATACGCAGTATTTT	CASSSKAGIADTQYF
-	TRBV14	-	TRBJ2-1	TGTGCCAGCAGCCTTGAGGGGAGAGGTGAGCAGTTCTTC	CASSLEGRGEQFF
-	TRBV6-1	-	TRBJ2-3	TGTGCCAGCACCAGGAGGGAAGATACGCAGTATTTT	CASTRREDTQYF
TRBD2	TRBV10-2	-	TRBJ2-3	TGCGCCAGCAGTGGACTAGCGGGGGACCTTAGCACAGATACGCAGTATTTT	CASSGLAGDLSTDTQYF
TRBD1	TRBV15	-	TRBJ2-5	TGTGCCACCAGCCCCTGGGACAGGGGAAGGGAGCAAGAGACCCAGTACTTC	CATSPWDRGREQETQYF
-	TRBV6-5	few	TRBJ2-3	TGTGCCAGCAGTTACTCGACAATCGGAGATACGCAGTATTTT	CASSYSTIGDTQYF
TRBD2	TRBV7-2	-	TRBJ2-1	TGTGCCAGCAGTCGTAGGACTAGCGATTACAATGAGCAGTTCTTC	CASSRRTSDYNEQFF
-	TRBV4-1	-	TRBJ1-1	TGCGCCAGCAGCCAACAAAGGGGGGGGACTGAAGCTTTCTTT	CASSQQRGGTEAFF
-	TRBV7-9	many	TRBJ1-6	TGTGCCAGCAGCTTCGGACTAGCAGGCAATAATTCACCCCTCCACTTT	CASSFGLAGNNSPLHF
TRBD2	TRBV10-3	few	TRBJ2-7	TGTGCCATCAGTGAACTAGCGGGGACCTTCTACGAGCAGTACTTC	CAISELAGTFYEQYF
-	TRBV11-2	-	TRBJ2-5	TGTGCCAGCAGCTTAAGCGGACAGCAAGAGACCCAGTACTTC	CASSLSGQQETQYF
-	TRBV6-5	many	TRBJ1-5	TGTGCCAGCAGTTACCCGGGACAGCCCCAGCATTTT	CASSYPGQPQHF
-	TRBV11-2	few	TRBJ2-5	TGTGCCAGCAGCTTAGAAGGGAAGACCCAGTACTTC	CASSLEGKTQYF
-	TRBV5-1	few	TRBJ2-3	TGCGCCAGCAGCTTAATACCGCGCAAGGATACGCAGTATTTT	CASSLIPRKDTQYF
-	TRBV12-3/TRBV12-4	-	TRBJ1-6	TGTGCCAGCAGTTTAGTGGCAGCCGATAATTCACCCCTCCACTTT	CASSLVAADNSPLHF
-	TRBV5-1	many	TRBJ1-1	TGCGCCAGCAGCTCGGGGGCCACCACTGAAGCTTTCTTT	CASSSGATTEAFF
-	TRBV29-1	few	TRBJ1-1	TGCAGCGTTGGCAGGGTTAACACTGAAGCTTTCTTT	CSVGRVNTEAFF
-	TRBV5-4	-	TRBJ1-4	TGTGCCAGCAGTCGCGACAGGCAACATGAAAAACTGTTTTTT	CASSRDRQHEKLFF
-	TRBV7-9	few	TRBJ2-5	TGTGCCACCCACTCCCGGGTTGAGACCCAGTACTTC	CATHSRVETQYF
-	TRBV6-1	-	TRBJ1-5	TGTGCCAGCAGTGAAGTTTCTACAGGGTTCCAGTCCCAGCATTTT	CASSEVSTGFQSQHF
-	TRBV5-6	-	TRBJ2-3	TGTGCCAGCAGCTTCGGCCTTGACACAGATACGCAGTATTTT	CASSFGLDTDTQYF
TRBD2	TRBV18	-	TRBJ2-3	TGTGCCAGCTCACCACCGGGACTAGCGGGAGATACGCAGTATTTT	CASSPPGLAGDTQYF
-	TRBV3-1	few	TRBJ2-5	TGTGCCAGCAGCCAACAAACAGGGGAGACCCAGTACTTC	CASSQQTGETQYF
TRBD1	TRBV27	many	TRBJ2-3	TGTGCCAGCAGTTTATGGTCGGCTCGGGGACAGGTTATTTCAGATACGCAGTATTTT	CASSLWSARGQVISDTQYF
TRBD1	TRBV29-1	once	TRBJ2-5	TGCAGCGTTGTGGGACAGGCTAAAGAGACCCAGTACTTC	CSVVGQAKETQYF
-	TRBV18	-	TRBJ1-1	TGTGCCAGCTCAGCACAGGATCTGAACACTGAAGCTTTCTTT	CASSAQDLNTEAFF
TRBD1	TRBV29-1	few	TRBJ2-3	TGCAGCGTCGCCCCCGGACAGGTCTCAGATACGCAGTATTTT	CSVAPGQVSDTQYF
TRBD1	TRBV5-1	-	TRBJ2-1	TGCGCCAGTCAATTAGGGGGCCAATCGGGCGATGAGCAGTTCTTC	CASQLGGQSGDEQFF
-	TRBV6-5	few	TRBJ1-6	TGTGCCAGCAGTTACTCTCAGCGCCTTAATTCACCCCTCCACTTT	CASSYSQRLNSPLHF
-	TRBV19	-	TRBJ1-2	TGTGCCAGTAGTATACTACGGAACTATGGCTACACCTTC	CASSILRNYGYTF
TRBD2	TRBV11-2	few	TRBJ2-7	TGTGCCACGGGGGAGGGGCCAACCTACGAGCAGTACTTC	CATGEGPTYEQYF
-	TRBV5-1	-	TRBJ2-7	TGCGCCAGCAGCCCATTAGCCCACTACGAGCAGTACTTC	CASSPLAHYEQYF
-	TRBV4-1	few	TRBJ1-3	TGCGCCAGCAGCCAAGTGGGCGTATCTGGAAACACCATATATTTT	CASSQVGVSGNTIYF
TRBD1	TRBV20-1	-	TRBJ2-3	TGCAGTGCTACCGGACAGGGGAGAACAGATACGCAGTATTTT	CSATGQGRTDTQYF
-	TRBV7-2	-	TRBJ2-2	TGTGCCAGCAAATACCCTCGGACCCGGAGGGGTACCGGGGAGCTGTTTTTT	CASKYPRTRRGTGELFF